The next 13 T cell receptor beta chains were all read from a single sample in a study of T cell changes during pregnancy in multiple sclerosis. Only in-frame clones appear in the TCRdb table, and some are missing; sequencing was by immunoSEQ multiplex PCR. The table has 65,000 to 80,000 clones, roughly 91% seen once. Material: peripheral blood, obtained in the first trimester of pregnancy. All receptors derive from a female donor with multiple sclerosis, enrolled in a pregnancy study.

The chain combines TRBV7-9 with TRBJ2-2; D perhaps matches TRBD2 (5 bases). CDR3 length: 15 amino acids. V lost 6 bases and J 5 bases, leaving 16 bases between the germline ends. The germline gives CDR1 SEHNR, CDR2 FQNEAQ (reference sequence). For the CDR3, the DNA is TGTGCCAGCAGAACCTATTTCGGAGGTACCGGGGAGCTGTTTTTT. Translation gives CASRTYFGGTGELFF.

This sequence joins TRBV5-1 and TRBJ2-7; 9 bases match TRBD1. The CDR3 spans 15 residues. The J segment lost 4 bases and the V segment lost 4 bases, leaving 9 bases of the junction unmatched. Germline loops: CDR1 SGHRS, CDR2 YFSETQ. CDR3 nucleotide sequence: TGCGCCAGCAGCACCGGACAGGGGAATGGGTACGAGCAGTACTTC. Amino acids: CASSTGQGNGYEQYF.

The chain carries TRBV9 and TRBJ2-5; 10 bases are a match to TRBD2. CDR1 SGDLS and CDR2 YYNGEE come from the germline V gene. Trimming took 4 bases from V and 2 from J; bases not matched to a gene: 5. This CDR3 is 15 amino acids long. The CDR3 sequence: CASSPSGRGQETQYF. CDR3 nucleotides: TGTGCCAGCAGCCCAAGCGGGAGGGGACAAGAGACCCAGTACTTC.

The CDR3 spells CASSVQGRGYGYTF. The CDR3, as DNA: TGTGCCAGCAGTGTTCAGGGCCGTGGCTATGGCTACACCTTC. This sequence joins TRBV2 and TRBJ1-2; weak D call: TRBD1 (5 bases). V was shortened by 4 bases and J by 4 bases, with 13 bases between the two germline ends. CDR3 size: 14 residues. CDR1 SNHLY and CDR2 FYNNEI come from the germline V gene.

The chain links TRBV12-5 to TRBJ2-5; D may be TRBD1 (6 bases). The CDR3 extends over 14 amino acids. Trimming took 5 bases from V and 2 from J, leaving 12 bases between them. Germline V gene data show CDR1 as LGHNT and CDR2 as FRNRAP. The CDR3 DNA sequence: TGTGCTAGTGGTCTGACAGGTCAACAAGAGACCCAGTACTTC. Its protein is CASGLTGQQETQYF.

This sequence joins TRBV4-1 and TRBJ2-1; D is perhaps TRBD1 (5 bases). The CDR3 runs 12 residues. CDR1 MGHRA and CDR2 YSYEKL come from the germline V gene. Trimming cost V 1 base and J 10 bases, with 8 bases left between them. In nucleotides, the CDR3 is TGCGCCAGCAGCCAAGCAGGGATCGAGCAGTTCTTC. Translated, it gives CASSQAGIEQFF.

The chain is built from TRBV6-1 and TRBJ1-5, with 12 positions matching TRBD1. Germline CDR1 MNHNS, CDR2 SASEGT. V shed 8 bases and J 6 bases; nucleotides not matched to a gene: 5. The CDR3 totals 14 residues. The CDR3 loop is CASSGTGGGQPQHF. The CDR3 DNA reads TGTGCCAGCTCAGGGACAGGGGGCGGTCAGCCCCAGCATTTT.

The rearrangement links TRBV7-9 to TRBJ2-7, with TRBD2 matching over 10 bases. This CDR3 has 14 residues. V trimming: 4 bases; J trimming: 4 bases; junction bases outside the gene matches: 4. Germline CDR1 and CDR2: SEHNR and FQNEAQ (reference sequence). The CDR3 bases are TGTGCCAGCAGCTCTAGCGGGAGTGAGTACGAGCAGTACTTC. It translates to CASSSSGSEYEQYF.

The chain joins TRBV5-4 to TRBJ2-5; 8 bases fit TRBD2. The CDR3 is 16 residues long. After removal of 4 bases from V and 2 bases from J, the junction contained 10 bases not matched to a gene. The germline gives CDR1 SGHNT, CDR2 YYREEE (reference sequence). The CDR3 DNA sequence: TGTGCCAGCAGCCCGGCAATTGCGGGGGGACAAGAGACCCAGTACTTC. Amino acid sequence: CASSPAIAGGQETQYF.

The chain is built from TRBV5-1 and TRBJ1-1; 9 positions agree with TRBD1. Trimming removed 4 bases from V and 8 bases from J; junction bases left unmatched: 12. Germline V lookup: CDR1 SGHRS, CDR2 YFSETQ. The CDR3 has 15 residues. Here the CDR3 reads CASSVKQGARAEAFF. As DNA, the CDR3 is TGCGCCAGCAGCGTAAAACAGGGGGCGCGGGCCGAAGCTTTCTTT.

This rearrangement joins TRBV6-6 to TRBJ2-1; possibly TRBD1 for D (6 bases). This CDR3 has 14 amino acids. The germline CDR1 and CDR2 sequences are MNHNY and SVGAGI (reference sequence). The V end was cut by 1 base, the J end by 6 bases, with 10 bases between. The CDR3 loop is CASSYWGQGNEQFF. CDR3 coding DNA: TGTGCCAGCAGTTACTGGGGGCAAGGCAATGAGCAGTTCTTC.

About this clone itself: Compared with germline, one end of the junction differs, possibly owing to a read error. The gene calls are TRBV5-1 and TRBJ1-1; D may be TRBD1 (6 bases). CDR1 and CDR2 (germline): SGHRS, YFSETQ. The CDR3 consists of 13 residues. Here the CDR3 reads CVSSLGGGTEAFF. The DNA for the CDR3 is TGCGTCAGCAGCTTGGGAGGGGGCACTGAAGCTTTCTTT.

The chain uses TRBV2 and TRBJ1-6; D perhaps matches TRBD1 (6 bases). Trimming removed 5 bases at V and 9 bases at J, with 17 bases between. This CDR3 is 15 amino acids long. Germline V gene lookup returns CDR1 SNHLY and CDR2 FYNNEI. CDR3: CASSRQVGVLSPLHF. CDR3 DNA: TGTGCCAGCAGTAGACAGGTTGGAGTCCTTTCACCCCTCCACTTT.